Shown below are 32 T cell receptor delta chains from a single sample sequenced in a study of Vδ1+ human thymocytes. Study results and caveats: Highly polyclonal TRG and TRD repertoires with Gaussian CDR3 length distributions appeared in thymus.

Sequences come from RNA converted to cDNA by reverse transcription. The CDR3 regions were amplified by multiplex PCR from V-gene primers to a constant-region primer. TCRdb reanalysed the multiplex PCR reads via CATT. Of approximately 58,000 delta-chain clones in the sample, roughly 16% were seen once. No antigens are known for them. The sequencing input was Vdelta1+ gamma-delta thymocytes from the thymus. The subset denotes: FACS-sorted CD3+ TCRalphabeta- TCRVdelta1+ TCRVdelta2- thymocytes. The receptors here all came from a girl under three years old who had congenital heart surgery.

This clone appeared a few times. V is TRDV1 and J is TRDJ1, with 8 bases identical to TRDD3. V was pared by 0 bases and J by 0 bases, with 21 bases of the junction left unmatched. The CDR3 length is 22 residues. The germline V gene has CDR1 TSWWSYY and CDR2 QGS. The CDR3 region has the DNA TGTGCTCTTGGGGAACTGCCGTCTTCGGTGTGGGGGATTTCACCGTACACCGATAAACTCATCTTT. As protein: CALGELPSSVWGISPYTDKLIF.

This clone has just a few counts. The chain couples TRDV1 to TRDJ1, with TRDD2 as a possible D gene (7 bases). Trimming removed 7 bases from V and 1 base from J, with 34 bases in between. Germline CDR1 is TSWWSYY and CDR2 is QGS. The CDR3 loop spans 21 amino acids. The CDR3: CALVEVPNFLPGIRLTDKLIF. The CDR3 DNA reads as TGTGCTCTTGTTGAGGTCCCAAATTTCCTACCGGGGATCAGGCTCACCGATAAACTCATCTTT.

The rearrangement joins TRDV1 to TRDJ1, with 10 bases fitting TRDD3. Germline values: CDR1 TSWWSYY, CDR2 QGS. CDR3 size: 21 residues. V lost 3 bases, J lost 1 base, and 20 bases stayed unmatched. CDR3 in amino acids: CALGELPTPRGDTSSTDKLIF. The CDR3 nucleotides are TGTGCTCTTGGGGAGTTACCTACACCGCGGGGGGATACGAGTTCCACCGATAAACTCATCTTT.

This chain links TRDV1 with TRDJ1, with 7 bases fitting TRDD3. The CDR3 runs to 19 residues. V gave up 4 bases and J gave up 5 bases; unmatched junction bases: 22. Germline V CDR1 and CDR2: TSWWSYY, QGS. In DNA, the CDR3 is TGTGCTCTTGGGGTTCTAATTGGTCATGGGGGACAAGGAAGGGATAAACTCATCTTT. Translated, it gives CALGVLIGHGGQGRDKLIF.

This clone was detected only a few times. J is TRDJ1 and V is TRDV1; 7 bases line up with TRDD3. Germline V CDR1 and CDR2: TSWWSYY, QGS. The J segment lost 0 bases and the V segment lost 2 bases, leaving 18 bases of the junction unmatched. The CDR3 spans 20 residues. CDR3 bases: TGTGCTCTTGGGGAAGAGACCTACGGGGGTGTTACTGGGGACACCGATAAACTCATCTTT. Its translation is CALGEETYGGVTGDTDKLIF.

The chain has TRDV1 and TRDJ1; TRDD3 is a possible D gene (5 bases). The CDR3 is made up of 20 amino acids. Germline V gives CDR1 TSWWSYY, CDR2 QGS. The germline V and J ends were trimmed by 0 bases and 0 bases, with 23 bases remaining between them. For the CDR3, the DNA is TGTGCTCTTGGGGAACTAGACAAGGATGCTCCCGCTGGGTACACCGATAAACTCATCTTT. Protein sequence: CALGELDKDAPAGYTDKLIF.

This clone has just a few counts. The J gene is TRDJ1, the V gene TRDV2; 7 bases fit TRDD3. The germline V gene has CDR1 GEAIGNYY and CDR2 EKD. With V trimmed by 3 bases and J by 0 bases, 6 bases remained unmatched. CDR3 length equals 15 residues. The CDR3 protein is CACDWGTVYTDKLIF. The CDR3 nucleotides read TGTGCCTGTGACTGGGGGACCGTGTACACCGATAAACTCATCTTT.

Only a few counts were recorded for this clone. The V and J genes are TRDV1 and TRDJ1; D is perhaps TRDD3 (6 bases). The length of the CDR3 is 21 residues. Deletions cut 5 bases from V and 0 bases from J, with 31 bases between. Germline values: CDR1 TSWWSYY, CDR2 QGS. CDR3 DNA: TGTGCTCTTGGGCCAGAAACGGGGCGGGGGGACCAGGTCCTGGACACCGATAAACTCATCTTT. Amino acids: CALGPETGRGDQVLDTDKLIF.

The J gene is TRDJ2, the V gene TRDV2; tentatively, D is TRDD3 (5 bases). V was trimmed by 0 bases and J by 0 bases, leaving 34 bases between them. Germline V gene lookup returns CDR1 GEAIGNYY and CDR2 EKD. The CDR3 has 24 amino acids. The DNA for the CDR3 is TGTGCCTGTGACACCAGTAGCTACAGACTACCTCTGGAGGGATGCAAGGCTTTGACAGCACAACTCTTCTTT. Translated: CACDTSSYRLPLEGCKALTAQLFF.

This clone was seen more than once but under ten times. The chain recombines TRDV1 with TRDJ1; D remains ambiguous. Between the trimmed V and J ends, which lost 4 bases and 0 bases, there was a span of 12 bases. The CDR3 spans 15 residues. Germline V gene lookup returns CDR1 TSWWSYY and CDR2 QGS. DNA of the CDR3: TGTGCTCTTGGGGCCCCCTCCCGGTACACCGATAAACTCATCTTT. Protein product: CALGAPSRYTDKLIF.

By proportion, this clone is medium-sized. Distinct nucleotide sequences in the sample also encode this CDR3. V is TRDV2 and J is TRDJ1; 11 bases align to TRDD3. With 0 bases clipped from V and 3 bases from J, the junction kept 8 bases outside the gene matches. The CDR3 is made up of 17 amino acids. Per the germline V gene, CDR1 is GEAIGNYY and CDR2 is EKD. The CDR3 sequence: CACDTAWGIRRPDKLIF. CDR3 in DNA: TGTGCCTGTGACACCGCATGGGGGATACGAAGGCCCGATAAACTCATCTTT.

V and J are TRDV1 and TRDJ1; 9 positions agree with TRDD3. V shed 0 bases, J shed 0 bases, and the junction held 8 bases outside the gene matches. CDR1 TSWWSYY and CDR2 QGS come from the germline V gene. This CDR3 comprises 18 residues. The DNA of the CDR3 is TGTGCTCTTGGGGAACTAAAAAACTGGGGGACCTACACCGATAAACTCATCTTT. It yields the protein CALGELKNWGTYTDKLIF.

This rearrangement joins TRDV1 to TRDJ1; 7 bases fit TRDD3. V was clipped by 0 bases and J by 0 bases; unmatched bases: 13. In germline, CDR1 is TSWWSYY, CDR2 QGS. This CDR3 contains 19 residues. The CDR3 spells CALGELLGDYERYTDKLIF. The DNA of the CDR3 is TGTGCTCTTGGGGAACTGTTGGGGGACTACGAAAGATACACCGATAAACTCATCTTT.

The chain carries TRDV1 and TRDJ1; 8 bases fit TRDD3. The CDR3 loop spans 18 amino acids. Germline V gives CDR1 TSWWSYY, CDR2 QGS. The junction had 12 bases not matched to a gene; V was cut back by 0 bases and J by 3 bases. The CDR3 DNA sequence: TGTGCTCTTGGGGAACTATGTACTCCGGGGGATAAGGCCGATAAACTCATCTTT. Residues: CALGELCTPGDKADKLIF.

This clone has only a few counts. This chain joins TRDV1 and TRDJ1, with a weak D call TRDD3 (5 bases). This CDR3 region has 22 residues. The V end was cut by 0 bases, the J end by 0 bases, with 29 bases between. In germline, CDR1 is TSWWSYY, CDR2 QGS. CDR3 loop: CALGELYRLFPSTGEYTDKLIF. CDR3 coding DNA: TGTGCTCTTGGGGAACTCTATCGTCTATTTCCCAGTACTGGAGAGTACACCGATAAACTCATCTTT.

The rearrangement uses TRDV1 and TRDJ1, with D possibly matching TRDD3 (6 bases). V was trimmed by 0 bases and J by 0 bases, leaving 17 bases between them. Germline V lookup: CDR1 TSWWSYY, CDR2 QGS. CDR3 length: 18 amino acids. The CDR3 region has the DNA TGTGCTCTTGGGGAACTGATCAGCGTACTGGGCTACACCGATAAACTCATCTTT. Amino acids: CALGELISVLGYTDKLIF.

The chain combines TRDV1 with TRDJ1; D perhaps matches TRDD3 (5 bases). Germline values: CDR1 TSWWSYY, CDR2 QGS. The germline V and J ends were trimmed by 0 bases and 5 bases, with 25 bases remaining between them. This CDR3 region has 19 residues. CDR3 residues: CALGELPTAMGSWGDKLIF. The CDR3 bases are TGTGCTCTTGGGGAACTACCGACTGCGATGGGATCGTGGGGAGATAAACTCATCTTT.

In this sample, this clone turned up a few times. This chain joins TRDV1 and TRDJ1; 11 bases match TRDD3. The CDR3 totals 19 residues. V gave up 1 base and J gave up 1 base; unmatched junction bases: 11. Germline V gene data show CDR1 as TSWWSYY and CDR2 as QGS. Here the CDR3 DNA reads TGTGCTCTTGGGGAACGGTCGGACTGGGGGATATTGCGCACCGATAAACTCATCTTT. This sequence encodes CALGERSDWGILRTDKLIF.

V usage is TRDV1 and J usage is TRDJ1; D unresolved. CDR1 and CDR2 (germline): TSWWSYY, QGS. This CDR3 contains 15 residues. The V gene lost 3 bases and the J gene lost 2 bases, with 13 bases spanning the gap. Here the CDR3 reads CALGDPFHPTDKLIF. DNA of the CDR3: TGTGCTCTTGGGGATCCCTTTCACCCGACCGATAAACTCATCTTT.

This clone appeared a few times. The chain joins TRDV1 to TRDJ1, with 9 bases aligning to TRDD2. With 3 bases clipped from V and 3 bases from J, the junction kept 20 bases outside the gene matches. The CDR3 has 20 amino acids. In germline, CDR1 is TSWWSYY, CDR2 QGS. CDR3 in amino acids: CALGDASAFLRGPVADKLIF. In DNA form, the CDR3 reads TGTGCTCTTGGGGATGCCTCGGCCTTCCTACGGGGGCCCGTAGCCGATAAACTCATCTTT.

The gene calls are TRDV1 and TRDJ1; 9 bases match TRDD3. From germline, CDR1 is TSWWSYY and CDR2 QGS. This CDR3 region has 18 residues. Trimming cost V 2 bases and J 10 bases; bases outside gene matches: 20. CDR3 region: CALGERGPPKGIRDPLIF. For the CDR3, the DNA is TGTGCTCTTGGGGAAAGGGGGCCCCCTAAGGGGATACGTGATCCACTCATCTTT.

The V and J genes are TRDV1 and TRDJ1, with a possible D match to TRDD3 (5 bases). Between the trimmed V and J ends, which lost 2 bases and 0 bases, there was a span of 19 bases. The germline gives CDR1 TSWWSYY, CDR2 QGS. The CDR3 contains 18 residues. CDR3: CALGESQRGSLNTDKLIF. The CDR3 DNA sequence: TGTGCTCTTGGGGAAAGTCAAAGGGGGTCACTTAACACCGATAAACTCATCTTT.

The chain combines TRDV1 with TRDJ1; 9 bases align to TRDD3. V dropped 2 bases and J dropped 0; count of bases not matched to a gene: 16. CDR3 length equals 20 residues. CDR1 is TSWWSYY, CDR2 QGS, per germline. CDR3 sequence: CALGEGGPTRGILYTDKLIF. The CDR3 DNA reads as TGTGCTCTTGGGGAAGGGGGACCTACCCGGGGGATACTGTACACCGATAAACTCATCTTT.

This clone was picked up a small number of times. J is TRDJ1 and V is TRDV1; the D call may be TRDD2 or TRDD3 (8 bases each). Germline loops: CDR1 TSWWSYY, CDR2 QGS. CDR3 length equals 20 residues. With 3 bases removed from V and 0 bases from J, the gap between germline ends came to 26 bases. CDR3 loop: CALGDHFLLALGEYTDKLIF. CDR3 bases: TGTGCTCTTGGGGATCACTTCCTACTAGCGCTGGGGGAGTACACCGATAAACTCATCTTT.

This clone was seen a few times. This chain links TRDV1 with TRDJ1, with D unclear. V was clipped by 3 bases and J by 0 bases, with 20 bases between them. Germline V gene data show CDR1 as TSWWSYY and CDR2 as QGS. This CDR3 region has 18 residues. The CDR3 DNA reads as TGTGCTCTTGGGGAGCTGGTATCCTCGGACCTTTACACCGATAAACTCATCTTT. The encoded protein is CALGELVSSDLYTDKLIF.

The chain has TRDV1 and TRDJ1; possibly TRDD2 for D (5 bases). The V end lost 7 bases, the J end lost 2 bases, and 20 bases lay between the germline ends. The CDR3 extends over 16 amino acids. From germline, CDR1 is TSWWSYY and CDR2 QGS. In nucleotides, the CDR3 is TGTGCTCTTGATCCCTACAGACGAACTACGACCGATAAACTCATCTTT. This sequence encodes CALDPYRRTTTDKLIF.

As for this clone: The junction does not match germline at one end; this may be a read error. The J gene is TRDJ1, the V gene TRDV1, with 13 nucleotides matching TRDD3. CDR3 length: 21 amino acids. Germline V gives CDR1 TSWWSYY, CDR2 QGS. CDR3 loop: CALGEGVPTSYWGIRGDKLIF. DNA of the CDR3: TGTGCTCTTGGGGAAGGGGTTCCTACGTCGTACTGGGGGATACGGGGCGATAAACTCATCTTC.

This clone has only one observation. V is TRDV1 and J is TRDJ1, with D uncertain. The germline V and J ends were trimmed by 1 base and 0 bases, with 18 bases remaining between them. The CDR3 runs 18 residues. Germline V CDR1 and CDR2: TSWWSYY, QGS. The CDR3: CALGEPEDFLMYTDKLIF. Written as DNA, the CDR3 is TGTGCTCTTGGGGAACCCGAGGACTTTCTTATGTACACCGATAAACTCATCTTT.

The J gene is TRDJ1, the V gene TRDV1; D is ambiguous. This CDR3 comprises 14 residues. Germline V gives CDR1 TSWWSYY, CDR2 QGS. V lost 3 bases, J lost 0 bases, and 8 bases lay in between. Written as DNA, the CDR3 is TGTGCTCTTGGGGATACCGGCAACACCGATAAACTCATCTTT. Amino acid sequence: CALGDTGNTDKLIF.

V and J are TRDV1 and TRDJ1, with 12 bases lining up with TRDD3. The CDR3 covers 21 residues. Trimming removed 3 bases from V and 0 bases from J; junction bases left unmatched: 17. The germline gives CDR1 TSWWSYY, CDR2 QGS. The CDR3 spells CALGEVSFPYWGIQDTDKLIF. CDR3 DNA: TGTGCTCTTGGGGAGGTTTCTTTCCCGTACTGGGGGATACAGGACACCGATAAACTCATCTTT.

This clone was picked up a small number of times. The chain couples TRDV1 to TRDJ1; D perhaps matches TRDD3 (8 bases). This CDR3 region has 19 residues. Germline-derived CDR1 and CDR2 are TSWWSYY and QGS. Trimming removed 5 bases at V and 3 bases at J, with 28 bases between. CDR3 bases: TGTGCTCTTGGGCCTCTTCCTAGTCCCGGGGATACCCATTCCGATAAACTCATCTTT. Translation gives CALGPLPSPGDTHSDKLIF.

Of note for this clone: Germline and junction disagree at one end, which may indicate a read error. This chain joins TRDV1 and TRDJ1, with TRDD3 as a possible D gene (6 bases). CDR1 and CDR2 (germline): TSWWSYY, QGS. The CDR3 consists of 21 residues. The DNA of the CDR3 is TGTGCTCTTTGGAACTCCCCTCCTATCCCCACAGCCTGGGGAATGACGGATAGACTCATCTTT. Residues: CALWNSPPIPTAWGMTDRLIF.